This TCR beta chain was found in a study of shared clonotypes between healthy human individuals. Trimming shortened V by 4 bases and J by 4 bases, and 13 bases separated the two germline ends. From germline, CDR1 is MGHDK and CDR2 SYGVNS. This CDR3 has 14 residues. Sequencing was performed with immunoSEQ multiplex PCR; in TCRdb, only in-frame clones are kept and a portion is missing. In the table there are over 95,000 clones, roughly 70% of which are singletons. This clone was recorded many times. Sequences were obtained from memory CD8+ T cells sorted from blood. Subset denoted: CD45RO+ cells pooled with CCR7-negative TemRA cells. This rearrangement joins TRBV25-1 to TRBJ1-1, with D possibly TRBD1 on 5 matching bases. This sequence was found in a young woman in good health. DNA of the CDR3: TGTGCCAGCAGTGTTCGCTCAGGGCCCACTGAAGCTTTCTTT. Its translation: CASSVRSGPTEAFF.